This T cell receptor beta chain is from a study of human T cells and chemical hapten exposure. Broader study findings: DPC sensitization produced no change in TCRs with frequency above 1 in 1000.

Many counts were recorded for this clonotype. What it binds is not known. Total RNA was extracted from unfractionated whole blood. During construction of the library, unique molecular identifiers were attached to individual cDNA molecules for quantitative, reproducible TCR counting. Per the authors' pipeline: Per-sample TCR counts ranged from roughly 20,000 to 700,000, median around 100,000. Each CDR3 protein gets one entry after TCRdb re-called the 5' RACE reads with MiXCR. The V and J calls were not made by the authors but by TCRdb's processing. The sample lists 81,000 or so distinct CDR3 sequences; under 10% were seen once. The V end lost 0 bases, the J end lost 5 bases, and 10 bases lay between the germline ends. This CDR3 comprises 14 residues. CDR1 MNHEY and CDR2 SVGAGI come from the germline V gene.

The genes are TRBV6-5 and TRBJ1-2, with D hard to call. This clonotype was obtained from a male donor in good health. CDR3 loop: CASSYSPQAYGYTF. The CDR3 nucleotides are TGTGCCAGCAGTTACTCACCCCAAGCTTATGGCTACACCTTC.